This is a list of T cell receptor beta chains from one sample in a study of blood T cell repertoires in COVID-19. Assay used: immunoSEQ multiplex PCR; TCRdb lists only in-frame clones, some missing. The data show 130,000 or so clones, roughly 90% seen once. The sequencing input was peripheral blood. All receptors derive from a human donor with COVID-19, enrolled during active disease. The donor label of this sample is uncertain. The CDR3 runs from the conserved cysteine through the conserved F or W. A D gene is named only where the DNA matches it firmly. Part of the rows lack a size; the others show once, few, many or a class for expanded clones.

v_gene	d_gene	j_gene	abundance	CDR3aa	CDR3nt
TRBV19	NA	TRBJ1-2	NA	CASSMIEAGSYGYTF	TGTGCCAGTAGTATGATCGAGGCGGGGAGCTATGGCTACACCTTC
TRBV10-3	NA	TRBJ1-1	NA	CAISELRVGGEAFF	TGTGCCATCAGTGAGTTGAGGGTCGGCGGTGAAGCTTTCTTT
TRBV18	TRBD1	TRBJ2-2	NA	CASGRQGASRIETGELFF	TGTGCCAGCGGGCGACAGGGGGCGAGTCGAATTGAGACCGGGGAGCTGTTTTTT
TRBV9	NA	TRBJ1-3	NA	CASSSAASGNTIYF	TGTGCCAGCAGCTCCGCGGCTTCTGGAAACACCATATATTTT
TRBV5-1	NA	TRBJ1-1	NA	CASSPSGQYTEAFF	TGCGCCAGCAGCCCCTCTGGACAGTACACTGAAGCTTTCTTT
TRBV7-3	NA	TRBJ1-1	few	CASSLSPGSPFTAFF	TGTGCCAGCAGCTTATCCCCAGGCAGCCCCTTTACAGCTTTCTTT
TRBV3-1/TRBV3-2	NA	TRBJ2-6	NA	CASSQEAAAGANVLTF	TGTGCCAGCAGCCAAGAAGCGGCAGCTGGGGCCAACGTCCTGACTTTC
TRBV5-1	TRBD1	TRBJ2-1	once	CASGTGVRSVYNEQFF	TGCGCCAGCGGTACAGGGGTCCGTAGTGTCTACAATGAGCAGTTCTTC
TRBV7-3	TRBD2	TRBJ2-3	NA	CASSLVGTSGNLSPPHF	TGTGCCAGCAGCTTAGTCGGGACTAGCGGGAACCTAAGCCCTCCGCATTTT
TRBV7-3	NA	TRBJ2-7	NA	CARLTGGSYEQYF	TGTGCCAGGCTGACCGGGGGCTCCTACGAGCAGTACTTC
TRBV6-5	NA	TRBJ1-5	NA	CASSDKVLRDQPQHF	TGTGCCAGCAGCGACAAAGTACTGCGGGATCAGCCCCAGCATTTT
TRBV20-1	NA	TRBJ2-1	once	CSARDSYEQFF	TGCAGTGCTAGAGATTCGTATGAGCAGTTCTTC
TRBV24-1	NA	TRBJ1-2	NA	CATSDPQRGYGYTF	TGTGCCACCAGTGACCCACAAAGGGGCTATGGCTACACCTTC
TRBV29-1	NA	TRBJ1-1	NA	CSATDSYDPEAFF	TGCAGCGCGACTGACAGCTATGATCCTGAAGCTTTCTTT
TRBV10-1	TRBD2	TRBJ2-3	NA	CASSEGRGRADTQYF	TGCGCCAGCAGTGAGGGCCGGGGGAGGGCAGATACGCAGTATTTT
TRBV20-1	TRBD1	TRBJ1-3	NA	CSASPRQGRNTIYF	TGCAGTGCTAGTCCCCGACAGGGGCGAAACACCATATATTTT
TRBV7-6	NA	TRBJ1-5	NA	CASSQAAGNQPQHF	TGTGCCAGCAGTCAAGCGGCAGGCAATCAGCCCCAGCATTTT
TRBV24-1	TRBD1	TRBJ2-1	NA	CATSDSGGQGVLNEQFF	TGTGCCACCAGTGATTCGGGGGGACAGGGGGTTCTCAATGAGCAGTTCTTC
TRBV7-6	TRBD1	TRBJ1-4	NA	CASSLALTGGLTNEKLFF	TGTGCCAGCAGCTTAGCGCTCACAGGGGGCCTAACTAATGAAAAACTGTTTTTT
TRBV6-6	TRBD1	TRBJ1-4	once	CASRTGTGFEKLFF	TGTGCCAGCAGGACAGGGACAGGGTTTGAAAAACTGTTTTTT
TRBV7-9	TRBD1	TRBJ1-1	NA	CASSHTIKGAKTEAFF	TGTGCCAGCAGTCACACAATAAAGGGGGCGAAAACTGAAGCTTTCTTT
TRBV24-1	NA	TRBJ1-5	few	CATMGGRGGAKQPQHF	TGTGCCACCATGGGTGGGCGAGGAGGGGCTAAGCAGCCCCAGCATTTT
TRBV7-8	NA	TRBJ2-1	NA	CASSLGGPPYNEQFF	TGTGCCAGCAGCTTAGGCGGGCCGCCCTACAATGAGCAGTTCTTC
TRBV7-9	TRBD1	TRBJ1-3	few	CASRPADRGVGNTIYF	TGTGCCAGCAGACCAGCCGACAGGGGGGTCGGAAACACCATATATTTT
TRBV21-1	NA	TRBJ1-1	NA	CASTADRGSGGMNTEAFF	TGTGCCAGCACCGCCGACAGAGGTTCGGGGGGGATGAACACTGAAGCTTTCTTT
TRBV5-1	NA	TRBJ2-6	NA	CASSPRSGANVLTF	TGCGCCAGCAGCCCCAGGTCTGGGGCCAACGTCCTGACTTTC
TRBV4-1	TRBD1	TRBJ2-7	NA	CASSRIVGGQDSYEQYF	TGCGCCAGCAGCCGGATCGTGGGGGGACAGGACTCCTACGAGCAGTACTTC
TRBV19	NA	TRBJ2-7	NA	CASSMGPHEQYF	TGTGCCAGTAGTATGGGGCCGCACGAGCAGTACTTC
TRBV2	TRBD1	TRBJ2-6	NA	CASSLGQGQIGANVLTF	TGTGCCAGCAGTTTGGGACAGGGGCAAATTGGGGCCAACGTCCTGACTTTC
TRBV19	NA	TRBJ2-7	NA	CASSRNGDSYEQYF	TGTGCCAGTAGCCGGAACGGGGACTCCTACGAGCAGTACTTC
TRBV7-3	TRBD1	TRBJ1-2	NA	CASSLTGTGGNYGYTF	TGTGCCAGCAGCTTAACCGGGACAGGGGGCAACTATGGCTACACCTTC
TRBV6-5	TRBD1	TRBJ1-1	NA	CASSYAGQGKNTEAFF	TGTGCCAGCAGTTACGCCGGACAGGGAAAGAACACTGAAGCTTTCTTT
TRBV19	NA	TRBJ1-6	NA	CASSTFQGSPSPLHF	TGTGCCAGTAGTACATTTCAGGGGTCCCCCTCACCCCTCCACTTT
TRBV19	TRBD1	TRBJ2-1	few	CASRAQGREQFF	TGTGCCAGTAGGGCACAGGGGCGGGAGCAGTTCTTC
TRBV19	NA	TRBJ1-5	NA	CASSTNVEGQPQHF	TGTGCCAGTAGTACAAACGTGGAGGGTCAGCCCCAGCATTTT
TRBV28	NA	TRBJ2-6	NA	CASSLTGFGANVLTF	TGTGCCAGCAGTTTAACAGGGTTTGGGGCCAACGTCCTGACTTTC
TRBV12-3/TRBV12-4	NA	TRBJ1-2	NA	CASRLGQTYGYTF	TGTGCCAGCCGTCTCGGACAGACCTATGGCTACACCTTC
TRBV5-1	TRBD2	TRBJ2-7	NA	CASSLEVGSGGAYEQYF	TGCGCCAGCAGCTTGGAGGTGGGCAGCGGGGGGGCCTACGAGCAGTACTTC
TRBV4-1	NA	TRBJ2-4	NA	CASSRLDIQYF	TGCGCCAGCAGCCGGCTAGACATTCAGTACTTC
TRBV5-1	TRBD1	TRBJ1-1	NA	CASSVTGVGTEAFF	TGCGCCAGCAGCGTGACAGGGGTTGGCACTGAAGCTTTCTTT
TRBV6-5	NA	TRBJ2-7	NA	CASSPQGITYEQYF	TGTGCCAGCAGTCCTCAGGGCATTACCTACGAGCAGTACTTC